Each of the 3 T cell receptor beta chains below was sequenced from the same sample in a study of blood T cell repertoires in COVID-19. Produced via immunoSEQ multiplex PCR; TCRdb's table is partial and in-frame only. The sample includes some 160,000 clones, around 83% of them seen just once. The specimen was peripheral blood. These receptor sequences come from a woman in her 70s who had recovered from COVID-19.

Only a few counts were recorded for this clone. CDR3 region: CASSPVGARQYF. CDR3 in DNA: TGTGCCAGCAGCCCTGTTGGGGCTAGGCAGTATTTT. The chain is built from TRBV7-2 and TRBJ2-3; maybe TRBD1 (5 bases). CDR1 SGHTA and CDR2 FQGNSA come from the germline V gene. V lost 5 bases, J lost 11 bases, and 14 bases lay in between. The CDR3 loop spans 12 amino acids. The full variable domain, with the rest looked up from reference TRBV7-2 and TRBJ2-3, is GAGVSQSPSNKVTEKGKDVELRCDPISGHTALYWYRQSLGQGLEFLIYFQGNSAPDKSGLPSDRFSAERTGGSVSTLTIQRTQQEDSAVYLCASSPVGARQYFGPGTRLTVL.

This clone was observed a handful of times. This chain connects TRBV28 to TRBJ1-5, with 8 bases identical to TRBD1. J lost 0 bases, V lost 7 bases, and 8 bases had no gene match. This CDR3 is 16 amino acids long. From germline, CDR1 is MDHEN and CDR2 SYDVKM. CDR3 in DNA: TGTGCCAGCAAACGGACAGGGCAATATAGCAATCAGCCCCAGCATTTT. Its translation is CASKRTGQYSNQPQHF.

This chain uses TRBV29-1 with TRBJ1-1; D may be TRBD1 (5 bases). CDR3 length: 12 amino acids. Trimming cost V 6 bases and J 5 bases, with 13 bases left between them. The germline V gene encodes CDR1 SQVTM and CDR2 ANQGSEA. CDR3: CSVGGWGTEAFF. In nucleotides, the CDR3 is TGCAGCGTCGGGGGGTGGGGAACTGAAGCTTTCTTT.